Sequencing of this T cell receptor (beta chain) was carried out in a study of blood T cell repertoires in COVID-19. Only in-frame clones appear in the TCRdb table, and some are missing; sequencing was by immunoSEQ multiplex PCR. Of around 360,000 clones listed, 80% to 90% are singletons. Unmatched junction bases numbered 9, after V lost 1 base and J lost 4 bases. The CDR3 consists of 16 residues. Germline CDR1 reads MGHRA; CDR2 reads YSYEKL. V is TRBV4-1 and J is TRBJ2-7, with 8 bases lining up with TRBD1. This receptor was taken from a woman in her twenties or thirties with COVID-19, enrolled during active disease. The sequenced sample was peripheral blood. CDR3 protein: CASSQVKRQGIYEQYF. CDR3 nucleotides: TGCGCCAGCAGCCAAGTAAAGAGACAGGGGATTTACGAGCAGTACTTC.